Listed below are T cell receptor beta chains from one sample, sequenced in a study of blood T cell repertoires in COVID-19. The method was immunoSEQ multiplex PCR; TCRdb's version includes in-frame clones alone and lacks a portion of them. The data contain under 200,000 clones, approximately 90% of them singletons. Sequencing was carried out using peripheral blood. The receptors were sampled from a man aged 45 to 65 with acute or convalescent COVID-19. Each CDR3 is given with its conserved first and last residue. The D gene is left open where the match is weak. Only part of the rows carry a size: once, few, many, or a class if the clone is expanded.

J gene | D gene | V gene | clone size | CDR3 protein | CDR3 DNA
TRBJ2-1 | TRBD2 | TRBV27 | once | CASSLLAGKIEQFF | TGTGCCAGCAGTCTGCTAGCGGGAAAGATTGAGCAGTTCTTC
TRBJ2-5 | . | TRBV6-5 | . | CASKHSGQETQYF | TGTGCCAGCAAGCATAGCGGCCAAGAGACCCAGTACTTC
TRBJ1-5 | TRBD1 | TRBV6-5 | . | CASSQRQGGQPQHF | TGTGCCAGCAGTCAACGACAGGGTGGCCAGCCCCAGCATTTT
TRBJ1-2 | . | TRBV29-1 | . | CSVEYPYSGYTF | TGCAGCGTTGAATACCCTTACTCCGGCTACACCTTC
TRBJ1-6 | . | TRBV27 | . | CASSFRREGWRAPLHF | TGTGCCAGCAGTTTTCGCCGGGAGGGATGGAGGGCACCCCTCCACTTT
TRBJ1-1 | . | TRBV6-5 | . | CASSYSKYPGTEAFF | TGTGCCAGCAGTTACTCGAAATACCCCGGGACTGAAGCTTTCTTT
TRBJ1-5 | TRBD1 | TRBV27 | . | CASRPGPGGLQPQHF | TGTGCCAGCAGACCAGGGCCAGGGGGCCTTCAGCCCCAGCATTTT
TRBJ2-3 | TRBD1 | TRBV6-5 | . | CASSYLGQTTDTQYF | TGTGCCAGCAGTTACCTGGGACAGACCACAGATACGCAGTATTTT
TRBJ2-7 | . | TRBV5-1 | . | CASSFDRPIGEQYF | TGCGCCAGCAGCTTTGACAGGCCGATTGGGGAGCAGTACTTC
TRBJ1-1 | TRBD1 | TRBV5-4 | . | CASSWNEGQPTEAFF | TGTGCCAGCAGCTGGAACGAGGGACAGCCCACTGAAGCTTTCTTT
TRBJ2-7 | . | TRBV28 | . | CASSLTGVSYEQYF | TGTGCCAGCAGTCTGACAGGAGTCTCCTACGAGCAGTACTTC
TRBJ1-2 | . | TRBV7-9 | once | CASSPIEATGYTF | TGTGCCAGCAGCCCGATCGAGGCTACCGGCTACACCTTC
TRBJ2-5 | TRBD2 | TRBV20-1 | . | CSASSAGGLSETQYF | TGCAGTGCTAGTTCAGCGGGGGGGCTTAGTGAGACCCAGTACTTC
TRBJ2-1 | . | TRBV6-5 | . | CASSRSGRHNEQFF | TGTGCCAGCAGTAGGTCAGGGAGGCACAATGAGCAGTTCTTC
TRBJ2-3 | TRBD2 | TRBV4-3 | . | CASSQGTTLGTRVKDTQYF | TGCGCCAGCAGCCAAGGGACTACCTTGGGGACTAGAGTTAAAGATACGCAGTATTTT
TRBJ2-1 | TRBD2 | TRBV28 | . | CASSPSSGQNNEQFF | TGTGCCAGCAGTCCTTCTAGCGGACAAAACAATGAGCAGTTCTTC
TRBJ2-2 | TRBD2 | TRBV9 | . | CASSVQGGLAGIGELFF | TGTGCCAGCAGCGTCCAGGGGGGACTAGCGGGAATCGGGGAGCTGTTTTTT
TRBJ1-2 | TRBD1 | TRBV30 | . | CACPQGALNYGYTF | TGTGCCTGCCCACAGGGGGCGCTTAACTATGGCTACACCTTC
TRBJ1-6 | . | TRBV25-1 | . | CASEPSSYNSPLHF | TGTGCCAGCGAACCGAGCTCCTATAATTCACCCCTCCACTTT
TRBJ2-1 | TRBD2 | TRBV4-1 | . | CASSHQLAGPYNEQFF | TGCGCCAGCAGCCACCAACTAGCGGGCCCCTACAATGAGCAGTTCTTC
TRBJ1-5 | . | TRBV10-1 | . | CASSESAGGGQPQHF | TGCGCCAGCAGTGAGTCGGCGGGGGGAGGGCAGCCCCAGCATTTT
TRBJ2-1 | TRBD2 | TRBV30 | . | CAWSVRTSGPTVEQFF | TGTGCCTGGAGTGTAAGGACTAGCGGCCCGACGGTTGAGCAGTTCTTC
TRBJ2-2 | TRBD2 | TRBV3-1/TRBV3-2 | . | CASSPLSGSPGELFF | TGTGCCAGCAGCCCCCTTAGCGGGAGTCCCGGGGAGCTGTTTTTT
TRBJ1-1 | . | TRBV9 | once | CASARGTQFTEAFF | TGTGCCAGCGCAAGAGGGACTCAGTTCACTGAAGCTTTCTTT
TRBJ1-1 | . | TRBV6-5 | . | CASSYTAVTNTEAFF | TGTGCCAGCAGTTACACCGCAGTTACGAACACTGAAGCTTTCTTT
TRBJ2-1 | TRBD2 | TRBV9 | once | CASSVGVRESNEQFF | TGTGCCAGCAGCGTAGGGGTGCGGGAGAGCAATGAGCAGTTCTTC
TRBJ1-1 | . | TRBV12-3/TRBV12-4 | . | CASSPRRVTEAFF | TGTGCCAGCAGTCCCAGGCGTGTCACTGAAGCTTTCTTT
TRBJ2-1 | . | TRBV5-1 | . | CASTGTIHYNEQFF | TGCGCCAGCACCGGGACAATCCACTACAATGAGCAGTTCTTC
TRBJ1-2 | . | TRBV2 | . | CASSELQPGYTF | TGTGCCAGCAGTGAGTTACAGCCTGGCTACACCTTC
TRBJ2-3 | TRBD1 | TRBV7-9 | . | CASSRPGGASTDTQYF | TGTGCCAGCAGCCGCCCAGGGGGAGCGAGCACAGATACGCAGTATTTT
TRBJ1-4 | TRBD1 | TRBV6-2/TRBV6-3 | . | CASSRQGANEKLFF | TGTGCCAGCAGTCGACAGGGGGCTAATGAAAAACTGTTTTTT
TRBJ2-5 | . | TRBV29-1 | . | CSVDLASQETQYF | TGCAGCGTTGATCTAGCATCCCAAGAGACCCAGTACTTC
TRBJ1-4 | . | TRBV19 | . | CASTNSRGSNEKLFF | TGTGCCAGTACCAACTCCAGGGGTTCTAATGAAAAACTGTTTTTT
TRBJ2-3 | . | TRBV7-2 | . | CASSSLFTDTQYF | TGTGCCAGCAGCTCCCTCTTTACAGATACGCAGTATTTT
TRBJ1-2 | . | TRBV28 | . | CASSRQANYGYTF | TGTGCCAGCAGTAGACAGGCTAACTATGGCTACACCTTC
TRBJ1-5 | TRBD1 | TRBV18 | . | CASSPLGQGEGQPQHF | TGTGCCAGCTCACCTCTGGGACAGGGGGAGGGTCAGCCCCAGCATTTT
TRBJ1-1 | . | TRBV24-1 | . | CATTRGTEAFF | TGTGCCACCACCCGAGGTACTGAAGCTTTCTTT
TRBJ1-1 | TRBD1 | TRBV6-2/TRBV6-3 | . | CASSYYRTGPMNTEAFF | TGTGCCAGCAGTTACTACCGGACAGGACCAATGAACACTGAAGCTTTCTTT
TRBJ1-4 | . | TRBV7-9 | . | CASSLGGSEKLFF | TGTGCCAGCAGCTTGGGGGGATCGGAAAAACTGTTTTTT
TRBJ1-1 | . | TRBV5-6 | . | CASSFRFAEAFF | TGTGCCAGCAGCTTCAGGTTCGCTGAAGCTTTCTTT
TRBJ2-3 | TRBD2 | TRBV5-1 | . | CASSSLAGTPDTQYF | TGCGCCAGCAGCTCGTTAGCGGGAACGCCAGATACGCAGTATTTT
TRBJ1-2 | . | TRBV19 | . | CASSLTQGHYGYTF | TGTGCCAGTAGCCTCACGCAGGGGCACTATGGCTACACCTTC
TRBJ1-5 | TRBD1 | TRBV19 | . | CATKDRGQGQPQHF | TGTGCCACAAAGGACAGGGGGCAGGGGCAGCCCCAGCATTTT
TRBJ2-7 | . | TRBV6-6 | . | CASSYSQASYEQYF | TGTGCCAGCAGTTACTCGCAGGCATCCTACGAGCAGTACTTC
TRBJ1-5 | . | TRBV28 | few | CASSTMGPGNQPQHF | TGTGCCAGCAGTACGATGGGGCCGGGTAATCAGCCCCAGCATTTT
TRBJ2-2 | . | TRBV19 | . | CASSGYTGELFF | TGTGCCAGTTCCGGGTACACCGGGGAGCTGTTTTTT
TRBJ2-7 | TRBD1 | TRBV4-1 | few | CASSSRQGFSYEQYF | TGCGCCAGCAGTTCTAGACAGGGTTTCTCCTACGAGCAGTACTTC
TRBJ1-3 | . | TRBV11-2 | . | CASSLMFGASSGNTIYF | TGTGCCAGCAGCTTAATGTTTGGGGCAAGCTCTGGAAACACCATATATTTT
TRBJ1-6 | . | TRBV27 | few | CASSLWDTNIHNSPLHF | TGTGCCAGCAGTTTATGGGACACAAACATACATAATTCACCCCTCCACTTT
TRBJ2-1 | TRBD2 | TRBV7-3 | . | CASSFWASGRGEQFF | TGTGCCAGCAGCTTCTGGGCTAGCGGGAGGGGTGAGCAGTTCTTC
TRBJ1-6 | TRBD1 | TRBV4-3 | once | CASSPGTGQNSPLHF | TGCGCCAGCAGCCCTGGGACAGGGCAAAATTCACCCCTCCACTTT
TRBJ1-2 | TRBD1 | TRBV18 | . | CASSLGQVNGYTF | TGTGCCAGCTCACTCGGACAGGTCAATGGCTACACCTTC
TRBJ2-3 | TRBD2 | TRBV11-3 | . | CASSLAWTSGGTDTQYF | TGTGCCAGCAGCTTAGCGTGGACTAGCGGGGGCACAGATACGCAGTATTTT
TRBJ1-5 | TRBD1 | TRBV4-1 | . | CASSPQGGYSNQPQHF | TGCGCCAGCAGTCCTCAGGGGGGATATAGCAATCAGCCCCAGCATTTT
TRBJ2-5 | TRBD2 | TRBV7-8 | . | CASSSGGLQETQYF | TGTGCCAGCAGCTCGGGGGGACTCCAAGAGACCCAGTACTTC
TRBJ2-3 | TRBD1 | TRBV5-1 | . | CASSPGTGTDTQYF | TGCGCCAGCAGCCCTGGGACAGGCACAGATACGCAGTATTTT
TRBJ1-1 | . | TRBV19 | . | CASNKIPVNTEAFF | TGTGCCAGTAACAAAATCCCAGTGAACACTGAAGCTTTCTTT
TRBJ2-7 | . | TRBV5-1 | . | CASSFTVSYEQYF | TGCGCCAGCAGCTTTACAGTCTCCTACGAGCAGTACTTC
TRBJ2-5 | TRBD2 | TRBV28 | . | CASSFASGRARETQYF | TGTGCCAGCAGTTTCGCTAGCGGGAGGGCTCGGGAGACCCAGTACTTC